This T cell receptor (beta chain) was retrieved from a study of blood T cells in healthy people across ages (dated by TCRdb to between 2015 and 2017). With respect to the entire study: Template switching captured roughly one uniquely barcoded TCR beta cDNA molecule per two T cells in model experiments. Donors were grouped into four age groups: young (average 16 years), middle-aged (roughly 40), aged (around 60) and long-lived (around 80). For two donors (one aged 18 to 29 and one aged 80 or older), the study analyzed two additional independent replicas of 1 million unique cDNA reads from the same blood draw. To track age-related changes in TCR beta repertoire diversity, the study relied on deep sequencing normalized with unique cDNA molecular identifiers.

Counted from cysteine to phenylalanine, this CDR3 has 16 amino acids. Only the CDR3 DNA is retained, 48 bases long and in frame from the first base. V ends up 5 bases short and J 0 bases short, with an unmatched junction base count of 3. The 39 donors, aged about 6 to 95 years, were systemically healthy Caucasian individuals from Russia. Each donor gave around 9.8 milliliters of peripheral blood, collected into EDTA-treated Vacutainer tubes. Ficoll-Paque density-gradient centrifugation was used to isolate PBMCs, with at least 6 million per sample. Trizol reagent was used to extract total RNA from PBMCs, with at least 5.5 micrograms per sample. Naive CD45RAhigh/CD27high T cell percentages were measured by flow cytometry on a PBMC aliquot from every donor. A note on this clonotype: Its antigen is unknown. No qualities accompany the bases; no much larger clone lies one base away.

Points the paper makes about the study in general: Estimates of total diversity from one million sequenced T cells were regarded as lower bounds and underestimates. The CMV infection status of donors was not known, potentially confounding age-related changes in expanded clonotypes. There was a strong correlation between observed TCR beta diversity and the percentage of naive T cells measured by flow cytometry. Compared with the aged group, more naive CD4+ T cells, fewer expanded clones and increased TCR diversity were shown by the long-lived group, suggesting age selection. As age increased, observed TCR beta diversity per million T cells dropped in a roughly linear way, and a significant reduction was already evident by age 40. Bulk unsorted PBMC profiling prevented conclusive comparison of naive and antigen-experienced compartments.

The method was 5' RACE. The sequencer listed for this sample is Illumina HiSeq 2500. The second PCR ran for roughly 7 to 11 cycles and used a J-beta primer mix along with a sample-barcoded 5' primer. A unique molecular identifier was introduced onto each TCR beta cDNA molecule by a template-switch 5' adaptor carrying 12 random nucleotides. Each sample yielded at least 2.5 million CDR3-containing paired-end reads. First-strand cDNA was synthesized from all RNA with the Mint cDNA synthesis kit, primed by a TRBC-specific oligonucleotide. Following uracil-DNA glycosylase treatment, all cDNA underwent a first 18-cycle PCR with the universal primers M1SS and BC2_uni_R. In the paper's pipeline: Normalization of each sample was performed by random selection of 1 million high-quality reads, each carrying a distinct molecular identifier. Reads sharing molecular identifiers were discarded rather than binned into consensus sequences. MiTCR, set to a Q25 quality threshold and the strictest error-elimination algorithm, was used for CDR3 identification, clonotype clustering and error correction. A nonparametric unseen species model using Euler transformation provided a lower-bound estimate of total TCR beta diversity. TCRdb ran its own pipeline on the public reads, namely fastp trimming at Q25 and MiXCR clone calling, and kept in-frame beta chains. Duplicate CDR3 protein sequences are folded into a single record with the most common DNA and genes. It is TCRdb's table, rather than the study itself, that gives the V and J calls and clone size. This sample lists around 780,000 distinct CDR3 sequences; around 25% were detected once. The top ten clones comprise about 3% of the sample.

The sample was also reused in another study, on T cells of mothers and their children. Taken from the second paper: Nine systemically healthy Caucasian individuals, comprising three mothers and their six children, were included as donors. cDNA synthesis used all of the extracted RNA, with 1.5 ug of RNA in each 15 ul reaction. In the second PCR, the M1S primer added sample barcodes and 2-4 random nucleotides. Over 9.5 million TCR beta CDR3 reads were obtained for each mother, and millions of reads were obtained for each child. In both related and unrelated pairs, thymic selection shapes the output of TCR recombination in a similar way, with inherited differences having only a minor effect. Normalized repertoire overlap was always found to be slightly, but never significantly, higher in related mother-child pairs than in unrelated mother-child pairs. No persistent microchimeric T cell clones were detected, at a sensitivity of roughly 100 clones per million clonotypes. To look for features that set related mother-child pairs apart from unrelated individuals, the researchers ran deep NGS to compare the TCR beta repertoires of mothers and children. On average, the children were around 11 +/- 4 years old, while the mothers were around 40 +/- 4 years old. Libraries were sequenced on Illumina HiSeq 2000 with 100+100 nt paired-end reads after adapter ligation with NEBNext reagents. To avoid cross-contamination, the mother libraries and the child libraries were prepared a month apart and sequenced in separate runs. For each donor, somewhere between roughly 500,000 and 2,300,000 distinct TCR beta clonotypes were identified. Naive TCR beta clonotypes were estimated from low-frequency clonotypes matched to each donor's FACS-determined naive share, without sorting.

The sample taken for sequencing was blood. The chain is encoded by TRBV12-3 or TRBV12-4 joined to TRBJ1-6, with 8 junctional bases fitting TRBD1. The source is a boy between 5 and 17 years old in good health. The CDR3: CASSGDRSSYNSPLHF. The DNA sequence reads TGTGCCAGCAGTGGGGACAGGAGCTCCTATAATTCACCCCTCCACTTT.